This TCR beta chain was sequenced for a study of cytomegalovirus exposure and HLA in healthy donors. Broader study findings: Later genetic work tied a missense DCLRE1C variant to beta-chain V and J trimming.

The CDR3 extends over 12 amino acids. Trimming stripped 2 bases from V and 6 bases from J, with 7 bases between. Germline V gives CDR1 SNHLY, CDR2 FYNNEI. This clone was seen more than once but under ten times. Its antigen is not known. The primer mix had 60 Vbeta and 13 Jbeta primers. Profiled with immunoSEQ multiplex PCR; TCRdb holds only in-frame clones, not every one. Altogether roughly 120,000 clones are present, 75% to 85% being singletons, with the ten largest covering 2% to 2.5%. Each donor was healthy, and each was a bone marrow donor. This TCR derives from a man aged 18 to 29 in good health and CMV-seronegative. The source material was PBMCs. V usage is TRBV2 and J usage is TRBJ1-1; unclear D gene. The CDR3 sequence is CASSEKQPEAFF. DNA for the CDR3: TGTGCCAGCAGTGAAAAACAGCCTGAAGCTTTCTTT. Full variable domain (missing parts from reference TRBV2 and TRBJ1-1): EPEVTQTPSHQVTQMGQEVILRCVPISNHLYFYWYRQILGQKVEFLVSFYNNEISEKSEIFDDQFSVERPDGSNFTLKIRSTKLEDSAMYFCASSEKQPEAFFGQGTRLTVV.